This T cell receptor beta chain is drawn from a study of blood T cell repertoires in COVID-19. Study background: Researchers got acute and convalescent COVID-19 samples from the United States, Italy and Spain. Nucleic acid was either cDNA or gDNA, and it came from T cells, B-cell-depleted T cells, or PBMCs.

Participant age was about 18 to 100 years, and participants resided in fewer than 30 US areas. Cohort 3 recovery required two negative PCRs, clearance, or symptom resolution. The CDR3 spans 13 residues. The ends lost 2 bases at V and 6 bases at J; junction bases unmatched: 2. The germline V gene encodes CDR1 LGHDT and CDR2 YNNKEL (reference sequence). Assay used: immunoSEQ multiplex PCR; TCRdb lists only in-frame clones, some missing. Of about 370,000 clones detected, over 85% appear once; the ten largest clones hold about 1.8%. The J gene is TRBJ2-3, the V gene TRBV3-1 (or the pseudogene TRBV3-2); TRBD1 agrees at 7 bases. The sequencing sample was made of PBMCs or T cells enriched from blood (not recorded which). This receptor was obtained from a woman between 25 and 40 years old who had recovered from COVID-19. CDR3 nucleotide sequence: TGTGCCAGCAGCCAAAGGGGGCGTGATACGCAGTATTTT. Encoded protein: CASSQRGRDTQYF.